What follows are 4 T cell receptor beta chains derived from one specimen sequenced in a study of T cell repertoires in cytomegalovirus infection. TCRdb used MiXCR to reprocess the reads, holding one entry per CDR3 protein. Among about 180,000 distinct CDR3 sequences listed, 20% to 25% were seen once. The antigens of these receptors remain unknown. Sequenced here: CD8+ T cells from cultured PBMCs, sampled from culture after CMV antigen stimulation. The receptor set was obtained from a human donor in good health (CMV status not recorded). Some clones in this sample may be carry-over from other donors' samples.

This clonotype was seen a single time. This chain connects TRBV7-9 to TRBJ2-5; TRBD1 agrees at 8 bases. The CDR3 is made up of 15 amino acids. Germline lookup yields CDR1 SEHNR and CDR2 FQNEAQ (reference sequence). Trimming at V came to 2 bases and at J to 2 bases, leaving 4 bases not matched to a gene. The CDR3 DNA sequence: TGTGCCAGCAGCTTATTGGACAGGGTTCAAGAGACCCAGTACTTC. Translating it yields CASSLLDRVQETQYF.

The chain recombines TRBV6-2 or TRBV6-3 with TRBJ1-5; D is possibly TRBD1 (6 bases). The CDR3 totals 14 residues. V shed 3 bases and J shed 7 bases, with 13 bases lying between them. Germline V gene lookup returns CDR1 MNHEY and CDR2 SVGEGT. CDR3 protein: CASSYDWGGQPQHF. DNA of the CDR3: TGTGCCAGCAGTTATGATTGGGGGGGCCAGCCCCAGCATTTT.

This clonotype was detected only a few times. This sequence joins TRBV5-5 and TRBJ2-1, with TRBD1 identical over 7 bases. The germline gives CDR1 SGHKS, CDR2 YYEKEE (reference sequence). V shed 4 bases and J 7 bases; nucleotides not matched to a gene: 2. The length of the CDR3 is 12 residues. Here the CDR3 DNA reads TGTGCCAGCAGCCGGACAGGAAATGAGCAGTTCTTC. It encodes CASSRTGNEQFF.

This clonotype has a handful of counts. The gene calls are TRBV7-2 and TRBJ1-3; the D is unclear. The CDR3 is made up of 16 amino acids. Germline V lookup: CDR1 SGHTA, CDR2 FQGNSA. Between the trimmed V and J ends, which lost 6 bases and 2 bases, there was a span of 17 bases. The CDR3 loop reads CASSHKWEGTGNTIYF. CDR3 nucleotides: TGTGCCAGCAGTCACAAATGGGAGGGTACTGGAAACACCATATATTTT.